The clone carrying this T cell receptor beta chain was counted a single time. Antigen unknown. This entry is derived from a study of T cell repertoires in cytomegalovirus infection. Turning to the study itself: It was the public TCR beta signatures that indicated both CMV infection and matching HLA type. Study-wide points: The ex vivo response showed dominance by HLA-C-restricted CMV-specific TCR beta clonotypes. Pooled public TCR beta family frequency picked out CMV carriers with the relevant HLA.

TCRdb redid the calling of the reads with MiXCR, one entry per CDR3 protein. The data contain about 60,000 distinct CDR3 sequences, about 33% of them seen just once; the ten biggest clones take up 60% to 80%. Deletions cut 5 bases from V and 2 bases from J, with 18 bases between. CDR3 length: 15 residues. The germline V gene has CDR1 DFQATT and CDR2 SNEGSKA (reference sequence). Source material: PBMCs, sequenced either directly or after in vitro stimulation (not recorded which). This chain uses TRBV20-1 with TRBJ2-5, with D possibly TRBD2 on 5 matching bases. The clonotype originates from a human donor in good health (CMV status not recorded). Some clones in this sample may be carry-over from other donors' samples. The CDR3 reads CSAQRLRSGQETQYF. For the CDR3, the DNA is TGCAGTGCTCAAAGACTAAGGAGCGGACAAGAGACCCAGTACTTC.